This T cell receptor (beta chain) was sequenced for a study of T cell repertoires in cytomegalovirus infection. Study-level information: HLA-B-restricted CMV epitopes that are well studied, plus recently identified HLA-C-restricted ones, were used by the study. CMV infection plus the matching HLA type was flagged by public TCR beta signatures. General study results and limits: In two of eight donors, the top clonotype was HLA-C-restricted CMV-specific. Identification of carriers of CMV plus the relevant HLA was performed using cumulative public TCR beta family frequency.

TCRdb called the reads again in MiXCR, with one record for every CDR3 protein. The sample carries roughly 920,000 distinct CDR3 sequences, roughly 31% recorded once. A note on this clonotype: Its antigen is unknown. The junction does not match germline at one end; this may be a read error.

From germline, CDR1 is MNHEY and CDR2 SMNVEV (reference sequence). This CDR3 comprises 14 residues. This receptor was taken from a human donor in good health (CMV status not recorded). Some clones in this sample may be carry-over from other donors' samples. The source was cultured CD8+ T cells from PBMCs, collected from culture after CMV antigen stimulation. J is TRBJ2-7 and V is TRBV27; the D gene is possibly TRBD2 (6 bases). In DNA, the CDR3 is TGTGTCAGCAGTACCTCCGGGAGCTCCTACGAGCAGTACTTC. Translation gives CVSSTSGSSYEQYF.